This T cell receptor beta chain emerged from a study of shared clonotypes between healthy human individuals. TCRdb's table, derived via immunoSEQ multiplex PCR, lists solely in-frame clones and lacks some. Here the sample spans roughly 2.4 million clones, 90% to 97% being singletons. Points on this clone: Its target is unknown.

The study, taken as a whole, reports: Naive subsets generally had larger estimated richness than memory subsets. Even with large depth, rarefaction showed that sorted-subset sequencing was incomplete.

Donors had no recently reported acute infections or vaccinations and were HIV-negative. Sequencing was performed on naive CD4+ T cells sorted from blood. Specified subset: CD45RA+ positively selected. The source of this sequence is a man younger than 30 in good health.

The CDR3 here is CASTSGETQYF. As DNA, the CDR3 is TGTGCCAGCACTTCTGGCGAGACCCAGTACTTC. This chain joins TRBV7-2 and TRBJ2-5; D not certain. Per the germline V gene, CDR1 is SGHTA and CDR2 is FQGNSA. Trimming shortened V by 7 bases and J by 5 bases, and 8 bases separated the two germline ends. CDR3 length: 11 amino acids.